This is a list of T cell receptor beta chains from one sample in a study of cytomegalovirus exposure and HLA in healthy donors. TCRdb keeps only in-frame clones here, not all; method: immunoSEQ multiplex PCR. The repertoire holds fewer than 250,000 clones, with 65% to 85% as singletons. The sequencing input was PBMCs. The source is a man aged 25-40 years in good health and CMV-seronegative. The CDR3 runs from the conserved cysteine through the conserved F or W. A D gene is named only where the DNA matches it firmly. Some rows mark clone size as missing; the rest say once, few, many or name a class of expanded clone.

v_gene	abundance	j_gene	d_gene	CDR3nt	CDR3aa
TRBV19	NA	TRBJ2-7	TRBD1	TGTGCCAGTAGCCCGGGGGGACAGGGTCTCTACGAGCAGTACTTC	CASSPGGQGLYEQYF
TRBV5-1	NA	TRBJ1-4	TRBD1	TGCGCCAGCAGCTTGGCCCGGGACAGGGTGACTGAAAAACTGTTTTTT	CASSLARDRVTEKLFF
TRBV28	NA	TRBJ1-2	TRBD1	TGTGCCAGCAGTTCCTTTGGGGTCAGGGGGCAGGGCTATGGCTACACCTTC	CASSSFGVRGQGYGYTF
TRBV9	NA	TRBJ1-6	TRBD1	TGTGCCAGCAGTCCAACAGGGACAGGGGTAAATAATTCACCCCTCCACTTT	CASSPTGTGVNNSPLHF
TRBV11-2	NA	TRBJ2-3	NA	TGTGCCAGCAGCCCCGTCCCCACAGATACGCAGTATTTT	CASSPVPTDTQYF
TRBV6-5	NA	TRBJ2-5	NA	TGTGCCAGCAGTTACTCACGGAAGGCAGGGACCCAGTACTTC	CASSYSRKAGTQYF
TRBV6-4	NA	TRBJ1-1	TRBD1	TGTGCCAGCAGTGCCCGGAAGGGGGCAGGGATCACTGAAGCTTTCTTT	CASSARKGAGITEAFF
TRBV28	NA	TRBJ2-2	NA	TGTGCCAGCAGTTTTTCGGTTGGGAGCTGGGGGCCCACCGGGGAGCTGTTTTTT	CASSFSVGSWGPTGELFF
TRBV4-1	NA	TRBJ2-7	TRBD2	TGCGCCAGCAGCCCACTAGGGACTAGCGGGGACTACGAGCAGTACTTC	CASSPLGTSGDYEQYF
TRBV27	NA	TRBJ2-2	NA	TGTGCCAGCAGTTTCGGAGGGTCGAACACCGGGGAGCTGTTTTTT	CASSFGGSNTGELFF
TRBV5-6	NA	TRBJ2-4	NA	TGTGCCAGCAGTTATCTAGAGGGCCCCAAAAACATTCAGTACTTC	CASSYLEGPKNIQYF
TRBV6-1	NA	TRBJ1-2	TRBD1	TGTGCCAGCAGGGGGACAGCGTCTAACTATGGCTACACCTTC	CASRGTASNYGYTF
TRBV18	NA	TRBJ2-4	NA	TGTGCCAGCTCACCGGGCCAGGATAACATTCAGTACTTC	CASSPGQDNIQYF
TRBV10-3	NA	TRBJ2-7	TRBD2	TGTGCCATCAGTGCAGGGACTAGCGGTTACGAGCAGTACTTC	CAISAGTSGYEQYF
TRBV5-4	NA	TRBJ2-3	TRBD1	TGTGCCAGCAGCCCCGGGACAGGGTTTCTTGGCCTCACAGATACGCAGTATTTT	CASSPGTGFLGLTDTQYF
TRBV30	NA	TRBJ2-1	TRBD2	TGTGCCTGGGAGTATCGGCTGGCTAGCGGGGGCAATGAGCAGTTCTTC	CAWEYRLASGGNEQFF
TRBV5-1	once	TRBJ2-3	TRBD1	TGCGCCAGCAGCTTGGGGGACAGGGGGACAGATACGCAGTATTTT	CASSLGDRGTDTQYF
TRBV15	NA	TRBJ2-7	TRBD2	TGTGCCACGACGACTAGCGGGGGGACCTACGAGCAGTACTTC	CATTTSGGTYEQYF
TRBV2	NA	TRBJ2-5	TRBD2	TGTGCCAGCAGTGAAGATAGCGGGGGCGGGTGGGGGACCCAGTACTTC	CASSEDSGGGWGTQYF
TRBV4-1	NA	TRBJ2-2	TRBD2	TGCGCCAGCAGCCAATCTCCTCCGGGACTAAGTTTAACCGGGGAGCTGTTTTTT	CASSQSPPGLSLTGELFF
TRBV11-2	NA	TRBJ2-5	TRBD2	TGTGCCAGCAGCTTAAGAGGCGGGGGGTCGAAGACCCAGTACTTC	CASSLRGGGSKTQYF
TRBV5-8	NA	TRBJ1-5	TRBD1	TGTGCCAGCAGCTTGGCGGGACAGATCAATCAGCCCCAGCATTTT	CASSLAGQINQPQHF
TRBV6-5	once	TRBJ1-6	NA	TGTGCCAGCAGACCCTCTCGGCAGGGGACCCTCCACTTT	CASRPSRQGTLHF
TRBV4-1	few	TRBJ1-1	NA	TGCGCCAGCAGCCAAGATCCGGCGGGGAACACTGAAGCTTTCTTT	CASSQDPAGNTEAFF
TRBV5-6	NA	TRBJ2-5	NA	TGTGCCAGCAGCTTGGCGGAGACCCAGTACTTC	CASSLAETQYF
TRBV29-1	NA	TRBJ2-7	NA	TGCAGCGTCGCCTTCCTCTCCTACGAGCAGTACTTC	CSVAFLSYEQYF
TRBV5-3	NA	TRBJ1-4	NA	TGTGCCAGAAGCTTGAGAGACAGTAATGAAAAACTGTTTTTT	CARSLRDSNEKLFF
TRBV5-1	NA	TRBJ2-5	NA	TGCGCCAGCAGCTTGGCCTTTCGATCTAGCCCGGGGGAGACCCAGTACTTC	CASSLAFRSSPGETQYF
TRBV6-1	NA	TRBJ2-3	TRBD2	TGTGCCAGCAGTGAAGCCCCTAGCGGGGGGGCTCGGCGTCGAACAGATACGCAGTATTTT	CASSEAPSGGARRRTDTQYF